The entry below describes one T cell receptor beta chain. Its antigen is still unknown. Germline lookup yields CDR1 MDHEN and CDR2 SYDVKM. Trimming removed 5 bases from V and 6 bases from J, with 13 bases in between. The CDR3 sequence is 14 residues long. The data were taken from a study of CD8 T cells in ankylosing spondylitis. TCRdb called the 5' RACE reads again in MiXCR, with one record for every CDR3 protein. The sample includes tens of thousands of distinct CDR3 sequences, more than 8.5% of them seen just once. Study outcomes and limitations: The clones that were linked to disease were reported to be significantly enriched in matched synovial fluid samples from ankylosing spondylitis patients. Apparently characteristic of ankylosing spondylitis blood was a TCR beta motif (under ten highly homologous variants).

The sequence was obtained from a male donor with ankylosing spondylitis. The chain couples TRBV28 to TRBJ2-2; D might be TRBD2 (5 bases). Input material: blood, either unsorted or a sorted T cell fraction (not recorded which). The CDR3 DNA reads TGTGCCAGCAGTCGGACGTCGGACTCCGGGGAGCTGTTTTTT. It is translated as CASSRTSDSGELFF.